A selection of T cell receptor beta chains follows, all from one sample in a study of cytomegalovirus exposure and HLA in healthy donors. Here immunoSEQ multiplex PCR was the method, and the copy in TCRdb shows in-frame clones only, minus some. The sample lists 150,000 or so clones; more than 70% were seen once. Source material: PBMCs. The receptors stem from a male donor in good health and CMV-seropositive. Each CDR3 is given with its conserved first and last residue. D genes are given only for firm matches. The size entry is marked missing in some rows and otherwise reads once, few, many or a size class.

j_gene: TRBJ2-3
v_gene: TRBV4-3
abundance: .
d_gene: TRBD2
CDR3aa: CASSQGSLAGGPRDTQYF
CDR3nt: TGCGCCAGCAGCCAAGGGTCGCTAGCGGGAGGGCCACGAGATACGCAGTATTTT

j_gene: TRBJ2-3
v_gene: TRBV5-4
abundance: .
d_gene: TRBD2
CDR3aa: CASSPTRTSPQYF
CDR3nt: TGTGCCAGCAGTCCCACCCGGACTAGTCCGCAGTATTTT

j_gene: TRBJ2-2
v_gene: TRBV6-5
abundance: once
d_gene: TRBD2
CDR3aa: CATERGTNTGELFF
CDR3nt: TGTGCCACCGAGCGGGGCACGAACACCGGGGAGCTGTTTTTT

j_gene: TRBJ1-5
v_gene: TRBV5-1
abundance: .
d_gene: .
CDR3aa: CASSLAGIGQPQHF
CDR3nt: TGCGCCAGCAGCTTGGCGGGGATCGGACAGCCCCAGCATTTT

j_gene: TRBJ2-5
v_gene: TRBV7-7
abundance: once
d_gene: TRBD1
CDR3aa: CASSLRGSGETQYF
CDR3nt: TGTGCTAGCAGCCTCAGGGGGTCGGGTGAGACCCAGTACTTC

j_gene: TRBJ2-7
v_gene: TRBV27
abundance: once
d_gene: TRBD2
CDR3aa: CASSWGLPPTYEQYF
CDR3nt: TGTGCCAGCAGTTGGGGACTACCGCCCACCTACGAGCAGTACTTC

j_gene: TRBJ1-6
v_gene: TRBV9
abundance: .
d_gene: TRBD1
CDR3aa: CASSARTGSYNSPLHF
CDR3nt: TGTGCCAGCAGCGCCCGGACAGGGTCCTATAATTCACCCCTCCACTTT

j_gene: TRBJ2-3
v_gene: TRBV4-3
abundance: .
d_gene: .
CDR3aa: CASSQVSADTQYF
CDR3nt: TGCGCCAGCAGCCAAGTGTCCGCGGATACGCAGTATTTT

j_gene: TRBJ1-4
v_gene: TRBV11-3
abundance: .
d_gene: TRBD1
CDR3aa: CASSWGQGTSAEKLFF
CDR3nt: TGTGCCAGCAGCTGGGGACAGGGCACTTCGGCTGAAAAACTGTTTTTT

j_gene: TRBJ2-2
v_gene: TRBV7-9
abundance: .
d_gene: .
CDR3aa: CAAEGVGELFF
CDR3nt: TGTGCAGCAGAGGGTGTCGGGGAGCTGTTTTTT

j_gene: TRBJ1-5
v_gene: TRBV19
abundance: .
d_gene: .
CDR3aa: CAISDPADSNQPQHF
CDR3nt: TGTGCCATTTCTGACCCGGCGGATAGCAATCAGCCCCAGCATTTT

j_gene: TRBJ1-2
v_gene: TRBV6-1
abundance: .
d_gene: .
CDR3aa: CATLLYGYTF
CDR3nt: TGTGCCACCCTACTTTATGGCTACACCTTC

j_gene: TRBJ1-1
v_gene: TRBV13
abundance: .
d_gene: TRBD1
CDR3aa: CASSPNRGTEAFF
CDR3nt: TGTGCCAGCAGCCCCAACAGGGGAACTGAAGCTTTCTTT

j_gene: TRBJ1-2
v_gene: TRBV9
abundance: .
d_gene: .
CDR3aa: CASSDNWGYTF
CDR3nt: TGTGCCAGCAGTGACAATTGGGGCTACACCTTC

j_gene: TRBJ1-5
v_gene: TRBV6-5
abundance: .
d_gene: TRBD1
CDR3aa: CASSPDRDQPQHF
CDR3nt: TGTGCCAGCAGCCCCGACAGGGATCAGCCCCAGCATTTT

j_gene: TRBJ2-1
v_gene: TRBV11-2
abundance: .
d_gene: TRBD2
CDR3aa: CASSSTLAGSYNEQFF
CDR3nt: TGTGCCAGCAGCTCGACGCTAGCGGGCTCCTACAATGAGCAGTTCTTC

j_gene: TRBJ1-2
v_gene: TRBV7-8
abundance: .
d_gene: TRBD1
CDR3aa: CASSFRDRDGYTF
CDR3nt: TGTGCCAGCAGCTTTCGGGACAGGGATGGCTACACCTTC

j_gene: TRBJ1-5
v_gene: TRBV12-5
abundance: .
d_gene: TRBD1
CDR3aa: CASGPGQGLQPQHF
CDR3nt: TGTGCTAGTGGTCCTGGACAGGGCCTTCAGCCCCAGCATTTT

j_gene: TRBJ2-1
v_gene: TRBV30
abundance: few
d_gene: TRBD2
CDR3aa: CAFSRLAGYNEQFF
CDR3nt: TGTGCCTTCTCGAGACTAGCGGGTTACAATGAGCAGTTCTTC

j_gene: TRBJ2-1
v_gene: TRBV7-2
abundance: .
d_gene: TRBD2
CDR3aa: CASSPVGLAGSNEQFF
CDR3nt: TGTGCCAGCAGCCCGGTCGGACTAGCGGGGAGTAATGAGCAGTTCTTC

j_gene: TRBJ1-5
v_gene: TRBV19
abundance: .
d_gene: TRBD1
CDR3aa: CASSGRTGYNQPQHF
CDR3nt: TGTGCCAGTAGTGGCCGGACAGGGTACAATCAGCCCCAGCATTTT

j_gene: TRBJ2-1
v_gene: TRBV6-5
abundance: few
d_gene: .
CDR3aa: CASSYSTGYNEQFF
CDR3nt: TGTGCCAGCAGTTACTCGACGGGGTACAATGAGCAGTTCTTC

j_gene: TRBJ1-2
v_gene: TRBV28
abundance: once
d_gene: .
CDR3aa: CASSLESNYGYTF
CDR3nt: TGTGCCAGCAGTTTGGAGTCCAACTATGGCTACACCTTC

j_gene: TRBJ2-5
v_gene: TRBV5-6
abundance: .
d_gene: .
CDR3aa: CASSLRGTSQETQYF
CDR3nt: TGTGCCAGCAGCTTGCGGGGGACGAGCCAAGAGACCCAGTACTTC

j_gene: TRBJ2-4
v_gene: TRBV7-8
abundance: .
d_gene: .
CDR3aa: CASSDTRNIQYF
CDR3nt: TGTGCCAGCAGCGACACGCGTAACATTCAGTACTTC

j_gene: TRBJ2-2
v_gene: TRBV2
abundance: .
d_gene: .
CDR3aa: CASSGAGAGGELFF
CDR3nt: TGTGCCAGCAGTGGGGCAGGGGCAGGTGGGGAGCTGTTTTTT

j_gene: TRBJ2-1
v_gene: TRBV5-1
abundance: .
d_gene: TRBD2
CDR3aa: CASSLDATSGNNEQFF
CDR3nt: TGCGCCAGCAGCTTGGATGCGACTAGCGGAAACAATGAGCAGTTCTTC

j_gene: TRBJ2-7
v_gene: TRBV2
abundance: .
d_gene: .
CDR3aa: CASIAQTGSSYEQYF
CDR3nt: TGTGCCAGCATCGCACAAACAGGGAGCTCCTACGAGCAGTACTTC

j_gene: TRBJ1-5
v_gene: TRBV7-8
abundance: .
d_gene: .
CDR3aa: CASTGPGSNQPQHF
CDR3nt: TGTGCCAGCACAGGGCCTGGTAGCAATCAGCCCCAGCATTTT

j_gene: TRBJ1-2
v_gene: TRBV25-1
abundance: .
d_gene: TRBD1
CDR3aa: CASSYTGQPPHGYTF
CDR3nt: TGTGCCAGCAGTTACACGGGACAGCCCCCCCATGGCTACACCTTC

j_gene: TRBJ2-1
v_gene: TRBV10-3
abundance: .
d_gene: .
CDR3aa: CAISGGAGLYNEQFF
CDR3nt: TGTGCCATCAGTGGAGGGGCGGGACTTTACAATGAGCAGTTCTTC

j_gene: TRBJ2-7
v_gene: TRBV7-6
abundance: few
d_gene: .
CDR3aa: CASSPMGGEGYEQYF
CDR3nt: TGTGCCAGCAGCCCCATGGGGGGAGAGGGCTACGAGCAGTACTTC

j_gene: TRBJ2-7
v_gene: TRBV25-1
abundance: .
d_gene: .
CDR3aa: CASSPPLLEQEYEQYF
CDR3nt: TGTGCCAGCAGCCCCCCCCTGCTGGAACAGGAATACGAGCAGTACTTC

j_gene: TRBJ2-1
v_gene: TRBV2
abundance: .
d_gene: TRBD2
CDR3aa: CASTPAGGPNEQFF
CDR3nt: TGTGCCAGCACTCCAGCGGGAGGGCCCAATGAGCAGTTCTTC

j_gene: TRBJ2-1
v_gene: TRBV29-1
abundance: .
d_gene: TRBD1
CDR3aa: CSVESLRGNRDEQFF
CDR3nt: TGCAGCGTTGAAAGCCTCAGGGGGAATAGGGATGAGCAGTTCTTC

j_gene: TRBJ2-7
v_gene: TRBV5-1
abundance: once
d_gene: TRBD2
CDR3aa: CASSLEGGDEQYF
CDR3nt: TGCGCCAGCAGCTTGGAGGGAGGGGACGAGCAGTACTTC

j_gene: TRBJ1-1
v_gene: TRBV6-5
abundance: .
d_gene: TRBD1
CDR3aa: CASKRQGGDTEAFF
CDR3nt: TGTGCCAGCAAACGACAGGGGGGAGACACTGAAGCTTTCTTT

j_gene: TRBJ2-1
v_gene: TRBV30
abundance: once
d_gene: TRBD2
CDR3aa: CAWSVLAGGTEQFF
CDR3nt: TGTGCCTGGAGTGTACTAGCGGGAGGGACTGAGCAGTTCTTC

j_gene: TRBJ2-1
v_gene: TRBV7-8
abundance: .
d_gene: .
CDR3aa: CASSLIGGRFDYEQFF
CDR3nt: TGTGCCAGCAGCTTAATAGGTGGGAGGTTCGACTATGAGCAGTTCTTC

j_gene: TRBJ2-1
v_gene: TRBV25-1
abundance: once
d_gene: TRBD2
CDR3aa: CALAGPGDEQFF
CDR3nt: TGTGCCCTAGCGGGACCTGGTGATGAGCAGTTCTTC

j_gene: TRBJ2-5
v_gene: TRBV6-1
abundance: .
d_gene: .
CDR3aa: CASSEYRGETQYF
CDR3nt: TGTGCCAGCAGTGAATATAGGGGGGAGACCCAGTACTTC

j_gene: TRBJ1-6
v_gene: TRBV15
abundance: .
d_gene: .
CDR3aa: CATSRDLSPLHF
CDR3nt: TGTGCCACCAGCAGAGATCTATCACCCCTCCACTTT

j_gene: TRBJ2-7
v_gene: TRBV9
abundance: .
d_gene: TRBD2
CDR3aa: CASSAGTSGYEQYF
CDR3nt: TGTGCCAGCAGCGCCGGGACTAGCGGTTACGAGCAGTACTTC

j_gene: TRBJ2-1
v_gene: TRBV30
abundance: once
d_gene: TRBD1
CDR3aa: CAWSGTGVTYNEQFF
CDR3nt: TGTGCCTGGAGTGGGACAGGGGTTACCTACAATGAGCAGTTCTTC

j_gene: TRBJ1-6
v_gene: TRBV2
abundance: .
d_gene: .
CDR3aa: CASSAGRDSPLHF
CDR3nt: TGTGCCAGCAGTGCGGGCAGGGATTCACCCCTCCACTTT